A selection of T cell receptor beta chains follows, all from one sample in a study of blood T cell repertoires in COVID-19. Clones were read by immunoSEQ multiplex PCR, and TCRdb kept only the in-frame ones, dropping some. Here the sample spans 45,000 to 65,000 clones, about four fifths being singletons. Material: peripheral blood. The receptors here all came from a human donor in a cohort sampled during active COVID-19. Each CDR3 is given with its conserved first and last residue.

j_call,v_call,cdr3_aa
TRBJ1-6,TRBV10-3,CAIRQGYNSPLHF
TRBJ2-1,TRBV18,CASSPPISGLYNEQFF
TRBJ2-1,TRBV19,CASSMSRGDEQFF
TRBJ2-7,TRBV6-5,CASTRSMGGPYEQYF
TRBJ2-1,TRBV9,CASSVGPGAEQFF
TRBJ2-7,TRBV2,CASSGRAGEVPYEQYF
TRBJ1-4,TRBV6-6,CASSSGNEKLFF
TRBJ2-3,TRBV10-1,CASSDAGGTDTQYF
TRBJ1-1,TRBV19,CASFPGQGNTEAFF
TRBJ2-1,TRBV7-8,CASSFQAGGYNEQFF
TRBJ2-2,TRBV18,CASSPPGQGNTGELFF
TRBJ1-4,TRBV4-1,CASSRLGLARGNEKLFF
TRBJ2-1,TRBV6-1,CASSELGRIHEQFF
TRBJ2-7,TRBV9,CASSVTGFEGEQYF
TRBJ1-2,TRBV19,CASSAPGTGVDYGYTF
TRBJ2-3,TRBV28,CASSLPQLLGLGPDADTQYF
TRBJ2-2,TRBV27,CASSLWVGTGFSSTNTGELFF
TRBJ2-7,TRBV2,CASIQAISYEQYF
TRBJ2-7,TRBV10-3,CAISSGARVPEQYF
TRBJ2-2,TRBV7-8,CASSLSGTGISGELFF
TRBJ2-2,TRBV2,CASGDGITGELFF
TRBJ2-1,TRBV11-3,CASSARRGTGGHEQFF
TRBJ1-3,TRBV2,CASSATSGGNTIYF
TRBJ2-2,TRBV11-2,CASSLPVTGELFF
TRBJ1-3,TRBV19,CASRLRDFSSGNTIYF
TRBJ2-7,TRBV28,CASSLWGTGSSEQYF
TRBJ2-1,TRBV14,CASSQQGRGFNEQFF
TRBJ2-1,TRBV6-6,CASIRAGPHNEQFF
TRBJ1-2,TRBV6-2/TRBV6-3,CASSPPGLHSYGYTF
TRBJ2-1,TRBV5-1,CASSTLAGGIHNEQFF
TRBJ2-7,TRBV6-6,CASSLARATGNVYEQYF
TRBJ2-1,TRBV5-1,CASTGLGSYNEQFF
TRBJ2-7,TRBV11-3,CASSWLDSYEQYF
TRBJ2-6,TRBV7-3,CASSLVPAGGFSGANVLTF
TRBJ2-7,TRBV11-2,CASSPPSSYEQYF
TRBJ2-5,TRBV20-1,CSASRNQAETQYF
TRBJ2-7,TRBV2,CASRAETYEQYF